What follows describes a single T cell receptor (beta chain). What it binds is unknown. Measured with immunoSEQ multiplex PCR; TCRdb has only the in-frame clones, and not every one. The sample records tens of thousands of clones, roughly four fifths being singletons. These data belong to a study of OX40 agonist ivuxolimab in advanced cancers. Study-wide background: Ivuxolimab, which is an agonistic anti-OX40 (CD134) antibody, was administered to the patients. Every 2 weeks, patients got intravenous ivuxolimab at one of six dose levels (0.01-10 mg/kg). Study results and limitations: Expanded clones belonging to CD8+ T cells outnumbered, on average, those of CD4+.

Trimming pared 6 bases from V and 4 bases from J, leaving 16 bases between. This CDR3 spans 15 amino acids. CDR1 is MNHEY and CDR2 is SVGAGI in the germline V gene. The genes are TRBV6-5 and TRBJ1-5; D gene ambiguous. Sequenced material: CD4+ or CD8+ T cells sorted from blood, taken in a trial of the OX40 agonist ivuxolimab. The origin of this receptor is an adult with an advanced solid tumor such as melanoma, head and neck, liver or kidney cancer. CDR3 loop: CASSPLIEGNQPQHF. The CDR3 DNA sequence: TGTGCCAGCAGCCCGCTCATCGAGGGAAATCAGCCCCAGCATTTT.